A single sample is the source of the 6 T cell receptor beta chains below, sequenced in a study of T cell responses to AZD1222 COVID-19 vaccine (dated by TCRdb to about 2021). This sample's time point label indicates: baseline before first vaccination. The library came from the immunoSEQ multiplex PCR assay. This immuneACCESS table, as held by TCRdb, lists in-frame sequences with V and J called but not all clones. Of the missing ones, under half trace to an unresolved V gene in checked studies; the others have no known cause. This sample holds about 260,000 clones; 93% were observed only once. Around 0.5% of the sample is in the top ten clones. The sequencing here drew on peripheral blood, taken on day 0 of AZD1222 vaccination. Receptor source: an adult in good health.

The gene calls are TRBV28 and TRBJ2-7; D call uncertain. Germline-derived CDR1 and CDR2 are MDHEN and SYDVKM. Trimming took off 2 bases at V and 3 bases at J, with 8 bases between the two ends. The CDR3 totals 13 residues. The CDR3 sequence: CASSLIGIYEQYF. The CDR3 DNA reads as TGTGCCAGCAGTTTAATAGGGATCTACGAGCAGTACTTC. Variable domain in full (rest from reference TRBV28 and TRBJ2-7): DVKVTQSSRYLVKRTGEKVFLECVQDMDHENMFWYRQDPGLGLRLIYFSYDVKMKEKGDIPEGYSVSREKKERFSLILESASTNQTSMYLCASSLIGIYEQYFGPGTRLTVT.

V and J are TRBV5-1 and TRBJ2-3; TRBD2 matches 7 bases. This CDR3 is built from 14 residues. V shed 5 bases, J shed 1 base, and the junction held 4 bases outside the gene matches. CDR1 SGHRS and CDR2 YFSETQ come from the germline V gene. CDR3: CASSTSDRTDTQYF. The CDR3 DNA follows: TGCGCCAGCAGTACTAGCGACCGCACAGATACGCAGTATTTT.

The chain combines TRBV24-1 with TRBJ2-3, with 9 bases fitting TRBD2. The CDR3 runs to 18 residues. J was trimmed by 2 bases and V by 5 bases; bases with no gene match: 13. Per the germline V gene, CDR1 is KGHDR and CDR2 is SFDVKD. CDR3 in DNA: TGTGCCACCAGTGTACGGGGGGCGGCTAGCGGGAACACAGATACGCAGTATTTT. Residues: CATSVRGAASGNTDTQYF.

V gene TRBV10-3 combines with J gene TRBJ1-5; 8 nucleotides line up with TRBD1. CDR3 length: 13 amino acids. Germline V gene data show CDR1 as ENHRY and CDR2 as SYGVKD. V dropped 6 bases and J dropped 5; count of bases not matched to a gene: 3. The CDR3 is CAIRGQADQPQHF. The CDR3 region has the DNA TGTGCCATCAGGGGACAGGCGGATCAGCCCCAGCATTTT.

This rearrangement joins TRBV7-8 to TRBJ1-5; D gene unclear. The CDR3 has 12 residues. The V gene lost 3 bases and the J gene lost 4 bases, with 4 bases spanning the gap. Germline V gives CDR1 SGHVS, CDR2 FQNEAQ. The CDR3 here is CASSFGNQPQHF. Here the CDR3 DNA reads TGTGCCAGCAGCTTCGGGAATCAGCCCCAGCATTTT.

The J gene is TRBJ2-5, the V gene TRBV12-3 or TRBV12-4; 8 bases are shared with TRBD1. V lost 8 bases and J lost 8; bases outside the gene matches: 7. CDR3 length equals 12 residues. CDR3 loop: CASGTGLGTQYF. CDR3 nucleotide sequence: TGTGCCAGCGGGACAGGTTTAGGTACCCAGTACTTC.